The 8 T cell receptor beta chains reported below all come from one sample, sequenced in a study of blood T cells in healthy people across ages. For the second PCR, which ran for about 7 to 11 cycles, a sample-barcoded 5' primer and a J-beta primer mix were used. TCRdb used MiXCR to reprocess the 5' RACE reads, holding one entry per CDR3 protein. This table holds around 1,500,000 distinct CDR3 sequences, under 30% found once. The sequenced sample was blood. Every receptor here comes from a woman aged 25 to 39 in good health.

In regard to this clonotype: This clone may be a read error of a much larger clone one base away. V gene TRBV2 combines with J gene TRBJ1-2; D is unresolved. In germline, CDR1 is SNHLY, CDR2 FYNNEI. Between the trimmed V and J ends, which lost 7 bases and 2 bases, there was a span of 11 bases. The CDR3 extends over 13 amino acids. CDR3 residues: CASTDGRNYGYTF. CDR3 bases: TGTGCCAGCACTGACGGAAGGAACTATGGCTACACCTTC.

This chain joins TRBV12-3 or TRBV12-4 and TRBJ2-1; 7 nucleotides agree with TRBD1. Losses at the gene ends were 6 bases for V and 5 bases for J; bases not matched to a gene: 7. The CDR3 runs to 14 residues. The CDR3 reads CASSLTGINNEQFF. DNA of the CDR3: TGTGCCAGCAGCCTGACAGGGATCAACAATGAGCAGTTCTTC.

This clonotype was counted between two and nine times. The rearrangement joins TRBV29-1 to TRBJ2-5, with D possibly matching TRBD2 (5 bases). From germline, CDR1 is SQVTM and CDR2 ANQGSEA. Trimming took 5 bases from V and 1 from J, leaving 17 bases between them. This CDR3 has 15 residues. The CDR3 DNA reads TGCAGCGTTATCCCCTTTGTGAGGGTCCAAGAGACCCAGTACTTC. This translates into CSVIPFVRVQETQYF. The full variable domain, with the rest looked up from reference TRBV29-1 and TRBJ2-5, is SAVISQKPSRDICQRGTSLTIQCQVDSQVTMMFWYRQQPGQSLTLIATANQGSEATYESGFVIDKFPISRPNLTFSTLTVSNMSPEDSSIYLCSVIPFVRVQETQYFGPGTRLLVL.

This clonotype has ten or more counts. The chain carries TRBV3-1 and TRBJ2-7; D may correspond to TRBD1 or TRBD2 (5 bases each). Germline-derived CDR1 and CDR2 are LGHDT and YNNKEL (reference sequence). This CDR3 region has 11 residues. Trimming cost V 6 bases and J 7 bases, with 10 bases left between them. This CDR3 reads CASSQGREQYF. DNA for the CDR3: TGTGCCAGCAGTCAGGGACGGGAGCAGTACTTC.

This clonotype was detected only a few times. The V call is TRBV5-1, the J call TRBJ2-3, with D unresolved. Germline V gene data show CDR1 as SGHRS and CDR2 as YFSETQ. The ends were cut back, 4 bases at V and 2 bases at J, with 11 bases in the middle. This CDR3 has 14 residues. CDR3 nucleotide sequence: TGCGCCAGCAGCCCCCAGGCTTTCACAGATACGCAGTATTTT. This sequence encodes CASSPQAFTDTQYF.

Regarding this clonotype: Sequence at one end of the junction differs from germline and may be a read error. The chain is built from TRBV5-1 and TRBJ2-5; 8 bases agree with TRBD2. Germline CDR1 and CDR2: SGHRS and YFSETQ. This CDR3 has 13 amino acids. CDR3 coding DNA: TGCGTCAGCAGCGGGACTAGACAAGAGACCCAGTACTTC. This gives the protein CVSSGTRQETQYF.

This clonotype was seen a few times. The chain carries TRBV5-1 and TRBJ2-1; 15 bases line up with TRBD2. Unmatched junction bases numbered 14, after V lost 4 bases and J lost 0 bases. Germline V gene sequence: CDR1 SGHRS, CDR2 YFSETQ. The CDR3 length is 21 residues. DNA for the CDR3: TGCGCCAGCAGCCCTGCCTTTCCCGGGACTAGCGGGGGGCGCTCCTACAATGAGCAGTTCTTC. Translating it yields CASSPAFPGTSGGRSYNEQFF.

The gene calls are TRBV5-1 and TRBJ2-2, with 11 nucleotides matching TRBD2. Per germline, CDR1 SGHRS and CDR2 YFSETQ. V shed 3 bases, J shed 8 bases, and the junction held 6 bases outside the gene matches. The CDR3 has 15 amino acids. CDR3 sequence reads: CASSSGTSGGGELFF. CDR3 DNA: TGCGCCAGCAGCTCCGGGACTAGCGGAGGGGGGGAGCTGTTTTTT.